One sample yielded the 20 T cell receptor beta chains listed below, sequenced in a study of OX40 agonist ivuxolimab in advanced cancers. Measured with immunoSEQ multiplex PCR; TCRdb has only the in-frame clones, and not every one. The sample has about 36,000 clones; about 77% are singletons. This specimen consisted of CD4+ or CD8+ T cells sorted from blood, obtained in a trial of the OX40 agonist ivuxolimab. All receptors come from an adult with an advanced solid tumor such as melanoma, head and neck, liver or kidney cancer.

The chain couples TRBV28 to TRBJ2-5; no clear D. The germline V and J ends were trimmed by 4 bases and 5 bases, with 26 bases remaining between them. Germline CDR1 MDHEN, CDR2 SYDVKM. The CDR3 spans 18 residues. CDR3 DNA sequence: TGTGCCAGCAGTTCCCCGCGGATTGGCCGTGGGGTCGGGGAGACCCAGTACTTC. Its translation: CASSSPRIGRGVGETQYF.

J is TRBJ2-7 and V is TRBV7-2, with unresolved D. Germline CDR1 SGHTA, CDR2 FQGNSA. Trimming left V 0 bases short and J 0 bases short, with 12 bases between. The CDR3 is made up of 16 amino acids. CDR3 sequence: CASSLAYGPGSYEQYF. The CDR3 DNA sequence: TGTGCCAGCAGCTTAGCGTACGGCCCGGGCTCCTACGAGCAGTACTTC.

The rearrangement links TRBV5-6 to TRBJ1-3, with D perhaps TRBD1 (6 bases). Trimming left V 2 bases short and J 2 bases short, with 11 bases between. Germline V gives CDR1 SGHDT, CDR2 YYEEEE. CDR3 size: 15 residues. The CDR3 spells CASSFQGLAGNTIYF. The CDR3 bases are TGTGCCAGCAGCTTTCAGGGGTTGGCTGGAAACACCATATATTTT.

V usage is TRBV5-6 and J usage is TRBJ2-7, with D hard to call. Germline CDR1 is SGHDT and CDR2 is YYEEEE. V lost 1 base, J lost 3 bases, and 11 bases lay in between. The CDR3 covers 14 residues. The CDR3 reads CASSLFQRRYEQYF. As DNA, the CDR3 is TGTGCCAGCAGCTTGTTCCAACGCCGCTACGAGCAGTACTTC.

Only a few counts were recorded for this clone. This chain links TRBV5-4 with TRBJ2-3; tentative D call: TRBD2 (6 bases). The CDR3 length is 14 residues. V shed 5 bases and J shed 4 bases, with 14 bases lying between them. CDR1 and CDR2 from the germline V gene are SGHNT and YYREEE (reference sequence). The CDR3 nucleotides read TGTGCCAGCAGGTTCCTCGGGGGTTCAGATACGCAGTATTTT. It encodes CASRFLGGSDTQYF.

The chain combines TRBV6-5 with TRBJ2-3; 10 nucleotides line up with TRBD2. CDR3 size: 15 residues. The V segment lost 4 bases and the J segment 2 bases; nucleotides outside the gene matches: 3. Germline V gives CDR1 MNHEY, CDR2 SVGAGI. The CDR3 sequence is CASSLTSGYTDTQYF. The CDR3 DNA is TGTGCCAGCAGTTTGACTAGCGGGTACACAGATACGCAGTATTTT.

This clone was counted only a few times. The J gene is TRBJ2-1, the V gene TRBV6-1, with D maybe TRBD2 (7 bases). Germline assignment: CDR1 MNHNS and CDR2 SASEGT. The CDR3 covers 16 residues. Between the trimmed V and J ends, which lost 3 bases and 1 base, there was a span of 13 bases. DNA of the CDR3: TGTGCCAGCAGTGAGAAGGGGGGGAGTTCCTACAATGAGCAGTTCTTC. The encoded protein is CASSEKGGSSYNEQFF.

CDR3 loop: CASSFGTSPYNEQFF. Here the CDR3 DNA reads TGTGCCAGCAGCTTCGGGACTAGCCCTTACAATGAGCAGTTCTTC. The chain links TRBV5-6 to TRBJ2-1; 9 bases are a match to TRBD2. J gave up 4 bases and V 2 bases, and 4 bases lay outside the gene matches. The CDR3 is made up of 15 amino acids. Germline CDR1 is SGHDT and CDR2 is YYEEEE.

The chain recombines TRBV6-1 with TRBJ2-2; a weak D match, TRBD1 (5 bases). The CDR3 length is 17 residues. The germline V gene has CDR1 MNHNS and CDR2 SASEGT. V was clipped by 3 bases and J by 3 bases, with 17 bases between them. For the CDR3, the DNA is TGTGCCAGCAGTGAGTTCCATGTTATCAGGGACACCGGGGAGCTGTTTTTT. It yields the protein CASSEFHVIRDTGELFF.

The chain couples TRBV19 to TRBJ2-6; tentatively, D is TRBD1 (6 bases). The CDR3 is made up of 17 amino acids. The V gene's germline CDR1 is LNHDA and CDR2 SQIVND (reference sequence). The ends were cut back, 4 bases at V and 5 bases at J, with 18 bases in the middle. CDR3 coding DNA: TGTGCCAGTAGTACGTGGGGGACACAAAGTCGGGCCAACGTCCTGACTTTC. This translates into CASSTWGTQSRANVLTF.

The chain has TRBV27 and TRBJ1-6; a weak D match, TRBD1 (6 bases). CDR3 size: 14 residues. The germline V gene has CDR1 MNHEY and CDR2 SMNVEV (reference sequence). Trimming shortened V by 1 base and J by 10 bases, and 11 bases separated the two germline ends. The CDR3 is CASSLFRGGSPLHF. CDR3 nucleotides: TGTGCCAGCAGTTTATTCAGGGGTGGGTCACCCCTCCACTTT.

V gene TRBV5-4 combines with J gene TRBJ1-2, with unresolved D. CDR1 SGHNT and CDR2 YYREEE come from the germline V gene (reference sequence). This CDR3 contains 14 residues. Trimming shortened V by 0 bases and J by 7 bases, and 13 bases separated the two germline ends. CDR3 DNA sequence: TGTGCCAGCAGCTTGGAACACACCGGCGGTGGCTACACCTTC. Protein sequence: CASSLEHTGGGYTF.

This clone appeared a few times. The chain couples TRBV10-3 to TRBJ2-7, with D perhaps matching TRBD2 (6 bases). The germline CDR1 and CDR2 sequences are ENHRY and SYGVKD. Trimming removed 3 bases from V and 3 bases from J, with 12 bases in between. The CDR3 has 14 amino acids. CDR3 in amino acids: CAISDTGAFYEQYF. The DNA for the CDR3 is TGTGCCATCAGTGACACGGGAGCGTTCTACGAGCAGTACTTC.

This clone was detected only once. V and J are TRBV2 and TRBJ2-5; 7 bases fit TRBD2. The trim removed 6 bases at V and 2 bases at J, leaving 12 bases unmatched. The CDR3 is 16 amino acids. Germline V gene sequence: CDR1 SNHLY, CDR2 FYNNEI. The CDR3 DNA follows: TGTGCCAGCAGCTCCTTTAAGCGGGGAATACAAGAGACCCAGTACTTC. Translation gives CASSSFKRGIQETQYF.

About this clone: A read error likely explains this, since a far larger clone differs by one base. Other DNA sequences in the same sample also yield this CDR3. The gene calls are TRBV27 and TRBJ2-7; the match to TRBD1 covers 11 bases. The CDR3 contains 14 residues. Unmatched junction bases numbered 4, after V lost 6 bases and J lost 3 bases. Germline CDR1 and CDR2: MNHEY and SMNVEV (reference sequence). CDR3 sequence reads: CASSSGTGGYEQYF. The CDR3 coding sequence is TGTGCCAGCAGCTCCGGGACAGGGGGCTACGAGCAGTACTTC.

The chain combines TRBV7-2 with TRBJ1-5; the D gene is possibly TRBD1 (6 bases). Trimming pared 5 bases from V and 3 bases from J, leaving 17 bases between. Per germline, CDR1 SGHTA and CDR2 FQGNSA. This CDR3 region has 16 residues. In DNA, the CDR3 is TGTGCCAGCAGCCCAACGGGGGGGGCTAACAATCAGCCCCAGCATTTT. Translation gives CASSPTGGANNQPQHF.

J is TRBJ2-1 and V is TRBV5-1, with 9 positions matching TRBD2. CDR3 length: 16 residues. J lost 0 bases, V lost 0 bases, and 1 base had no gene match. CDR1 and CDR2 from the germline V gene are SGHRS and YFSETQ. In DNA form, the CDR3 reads TGCGCCAGCAGCTTGGAACTAGCGGGCTCCTACAATGAGCAGTTCTTC. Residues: CASSLELAGSYNEQFF.

In nucleotides, the CDR3 is TGTGCCAGCAGCCGAGGGCCGGGTAGTCAGCCCCAGCATTTT. This encodes CASSRGPGSQPQHF. V and J are TRBV27 and TRBJ1-5; no reliable D call. V was clipped by 6 bases and J by 6 bases, with 15 bases between them. The CDR3 spans 14 residues. Per germline, CDR1 MNHEY and CDR2 SMNVEV (reference sequence).

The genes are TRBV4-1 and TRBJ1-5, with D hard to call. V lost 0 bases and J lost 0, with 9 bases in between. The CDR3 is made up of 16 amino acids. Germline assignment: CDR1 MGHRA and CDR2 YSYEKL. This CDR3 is CASSQEVTYSNQPQHF. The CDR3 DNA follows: TGCGCCAGCAGCCAAGAAGTCACCTATAGCAATCAGCCCCAGCATTTT.

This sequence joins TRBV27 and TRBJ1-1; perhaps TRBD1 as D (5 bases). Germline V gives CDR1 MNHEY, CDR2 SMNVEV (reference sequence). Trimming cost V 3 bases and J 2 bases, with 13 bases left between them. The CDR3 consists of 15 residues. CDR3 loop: CASSFWGVDNTEAFF. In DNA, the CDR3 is TGTGCCAGCAGTTTTTGGGGGGTGGATAACACTGAAGCTTTCTTT.